Detailed here is one T cell receptor (beta chain). What it binds is not known. Trimming shortened V by 6 bases and J by 3 bases, and 7 bases separated the two germline ends. CDR3 length: 12 amino acids. CDR1 MNHNS and CDR2 SASEGT come from the germline V gene. The data stem from a study of PD-1 blockade in classical Hodgkin lymphoma. Study-level background: It was nivolumab at 3 mg/kg, given intravenously every 2 weeks, that patients received. Study findings and constraints: Newly diagnosed patients reportedly trailed healthy donors in baseline TCR diversity. After ASCT, patients who started nivolumab under 1 year later were excluded.

TCRdb's table, derived via immunoSEQ multiplex PCR, lists solely in-frame clones and lacks some. The repertoire holds some 60,000 clones, with 75% to 90% as singletons. Every patient was affected by relapse after autologous stem cell transplantation, while exposure to brentuximab vedotin was not uniform. The patients, who had relapsed/refractory classical Hodgkin lymphoma, achieved best responses of complete response, partial response or progressive disease. The genes are TRBV6-1 and TRBJ2-3; D is unclear. This sample comprised peripheral blood mononuclear cells (PBMCs), obtained at baseline. The receptor was derived from a human donor with classical Hodgkin lymphoma. The chain's CDR3 is CASRRDTDTQYF. In DNA, the CDR3 is TGTGCCAGCAGACGCGATACAGATACGCAGTATTTT.